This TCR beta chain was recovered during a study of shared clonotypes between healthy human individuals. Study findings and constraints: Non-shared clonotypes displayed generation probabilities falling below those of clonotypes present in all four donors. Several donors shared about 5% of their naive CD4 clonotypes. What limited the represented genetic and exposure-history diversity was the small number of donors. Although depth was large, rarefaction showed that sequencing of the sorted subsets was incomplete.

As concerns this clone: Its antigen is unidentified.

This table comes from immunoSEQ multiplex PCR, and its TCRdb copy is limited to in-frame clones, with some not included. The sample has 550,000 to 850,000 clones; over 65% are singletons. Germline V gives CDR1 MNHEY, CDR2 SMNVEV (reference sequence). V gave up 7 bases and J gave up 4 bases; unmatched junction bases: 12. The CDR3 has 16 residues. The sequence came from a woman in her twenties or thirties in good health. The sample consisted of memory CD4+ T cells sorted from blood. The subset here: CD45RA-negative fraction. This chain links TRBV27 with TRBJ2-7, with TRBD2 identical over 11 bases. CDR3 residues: CASTPLAGGRGYEQYF. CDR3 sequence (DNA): TGTGCCAGCACTCCATTAGCGGGAGGGCGGGGGTACGAGCAGTACTTC.